These 7 T cell receptor beta chains originate from one sample sequenced in a study of regulatory T cells in long-lasting Graves disease. The sample's time point: persistent/refractory GD, antithyroid drugs over 5 years with positive TRAb. The TCR library used RNA extracted from PBMCs. Construction of the TCR beta libraries employed iRepertoire HTBI primers in conjunction with Arm-PCR of CDR3 regions. From the multiplex PCR reads, TCRdb called clonotypes with MiXCR, one entry per CDR3 protein. The repertoire has a few hundred thousand distinct CDR3 sequences, approximately 23% of them found once; the top ten carry around 30%. The sequences come from peripheral blood mononuclear cells (PBMCs), collected when the disease was refractory, from a patient treated with antithyroid drugs. These receptors all come from a woman aged 40 to 50 with Graves disease.

This clonotype was counted many times. V usage is TRBV2 and J usage is TRBJ2-5; D is unclear. The V end was cut by 4 bases, the J end by 2 bases, with 14 bases between. Per the germline V gene, CDR1 is SNHLY and CDR2 is FYNNEI. The CDR3 covers 15 residues. In DNA form, the CDR3 reads TGTGCCAGCAGTGGGCCTGGAGCACTTCAAGAGACCCAGTACTTC. It specifies CASSGPGALQETQYF.

In this sample, this clonotype turned up many times. CDR3 sequence reads: CASRAKTSSYEQYF. DNA for the CDR3: TGTGCCAGCAGGGCAAAGACTAGCTCCTACGAGCAGTACTTC. The rearrangement links TRBV2 to TRBJ2-7; TRBD2 is a possible D gene (6 bases). CDR1 and CDR2 from the germline V gene are SNHLY and FYNNEI. Trimming took off 6 bases at V and 0 bases at J, with 12 bases between the two ends. The CDR3 has 14 residues.

The V call is TRBV6-1, the J call TRBJ2-2, with 7 bases identical to TRBD2. This CDR3 has 16 residues. Germline V gene sequence: CDR1 MNHNS, CDR2 SASEGT. V was clipped by 5 bases and J by 5 bases; unmatched bases: 11. The CDR3 DNA sequence: TGTGCCAGCAGTCGACGTTGGCGGGAGCCGACCGGGGAGCTGTTTTTT. This translates into CASSRRWREPTGELFF.

Concerning this clonotype: One base away lies a much larger clone, so this may be a sequencing read error. The chain links TRBV2 to TRBJ2-7; D remains ambiguous. Germline values: CDR1 SNHLY, CDR2 FYNNEI. Trimming left V 6 bases short and J 3 bases short, with 24 bases between. The CDR3 extends over 17 amino acids. CDR3 in DNA: TGTGCCAGCAGCTTAGCCTTGGGATTCCCGGTCGGCTACGAGCAGTACTTC. Residues: CASSLALGFPVGYEQYF.

This clonotype has a count of ten or more. The J gene is TRBJ2-7, the V gene TRBV10-3, with TRBD2 matching 9 bases. The CDR3 has 18 residues. In germline, CDR1 is ENHRY, CDR2 SYGVKD. The trim removed 5 bases at V and 0 bases at J, leaving 14 bases unmatched. Here the CDR3 reads CAISRNRKREVLSYEQYF. The CDR3 DNA follows: TGTGCCATCAGTAGAAATCGGAAGCGGGAGGTCCTCTCCTACGAGCAGTACTTC.

This clonotype came up a few times. V usage is TRBV19 and J usage is TRBJ2-2; 9 bases fit TRBD2. Germline trimming cut 5 bases from V and 3 bases from J; bases unmatched to any gene: 4. The CDR3 length is 15 residues. Germline loops: CDR1 LNHDA, CDR2 SQIVND (reference sequence). The CDR3 loop is CASSPRTSDTGELFF. The CDR3 DNA reads TGTGCCAGTAGTCCCCGGACTAGCGACACCGGGGAGCTGTTTTTT.

This clonotype was counted a few times. The chain recombines TRBV4-2 with TRBJ2-7, with D perhaps TRBD1 (6 bases). The CDR3 contains 16 residues. The ends were cut back, 4 bases at V and 5 bases at J, with 21 bases in the middle. Germline CDR1 and CDR2: LGHNA and YNFKEQ. This chain's CDR3 is CASSRKQGGFRDEQYF. The CDR3 nucleotides are TGTGCCAGCAGCCGAAAACAGGGTGGGTTTCGGGACGAGCAGTACTTC.